Listed here are 7 T cell receptor beta chains from one sample, sequenced in a study of cytomegalovirus exposure and HLA in healthy donors. Primers for the PCR totalled 60 Vbeta and 13 Jbeta. TCRdb's table, derived via immunoSEQ multiplex PCR, lists solely in-frame clones and lacks some. The data hold about 64,000 clones, with 55% to 70% observed a single time. Sequencing was performed on PBMCs. Receptors originate from a woman between 45 and 65 years old in good health and CMV-seronegative.

This sequence joins TRBV5-1 and TRBJ2-2, with 12 bases fitting TRBD2. Germline CDR1 and CDR2: SGHRS and YFSETQ. The CDR3 totals 14 residues. J was trimmed by 8 bases and V by 3 bases; bases with no gene match: 2. The CDR3 loop reads CASSSLAGGGELFF. The CDR3 region has the DNA TGCGCCAGCAGCTCCCTAGCGGGAGGGGGGGAGCTGTTTTTT.

The chain has TRBV29-1 and TRBJ2-2; 8 nucleotides align to TRBD1. V gave up 4 bases and J gave up 3 bases; unmatched junction bases: 1. CDR3 length: 13 amino acids. The V gene's germline CDR1 is SQVTM and CDR2 ANQGSEA. The DNA of the CDR3 is TGCAGCGTTGGGACAGGGTACACCGGGGAGCTGTTTTTT. Its translation: CSVGTGYTGELFF.

This clone was found many times. The gene calls are TRBV19 and TRBJ1-1; no reliable D call. From germline, CDR1 is LNHDA and CDR2 SQIVND (reference sequence). V lost 4 bases, J lost 4 bases, and 10 bases lay in between. CDR3 length equals 13 residues. The CDR3, as DNA: TGTGCCAGTAGTAGGACGGGGAGCACTGAAGCTTTCTTT. It yields the protein CASSRTGSTEAFF.

The rearrangement joins TRBV28 to TRBJ1-2, with 7 bases fitting TRBD1. Germline V gives CDR1 MDHEN, CDR2 SYDVKM. Unmatched junction bases numbered 7, after V lost 1 base and J lost 5 bases. CDR3 length: 15 amino acids. The CDR3 reads CASSLLGGAGYGYTF. CDR3 sequence (DNA): TGTGCCAGCAGTTTATTAGGGGGCGCGGGGTATGGCTACACCTTC.

The J gene is TRBJ2-7, the V gene TRBV4-3, with unresolved D. CDR3 size: 16 residues. Per germline, CDR1 LGHNA and CDR2 YSLEER. Trimming took 0 bases from V and 0 from J, leaving 12 bases between them. CDR3 in amino acids: CASSQDSARSSYEQYF. As DNA, the CDR3 is TGCGCCAGCAGCCAAGATTCCGCCAGGTCCTCCTACGAGCAGTACTTC.

The chain recombines TRBV4-3 with TRBJ2-5; D is unclear. Looked up from germline, CDR1 is LGHNA and CDR2 is YSLEER. The V end was cut by 0 bases, the J end by 9 bases, with 11 bases between. This CDR3 contains 13 residues. CDR3 sequence reads: CASSQESYGSQYF. The CDR3, as DNA: TGCGCCAGCAGCCAAGAATCGTACGGGTCCCAGTACTTC.

V is TRBV9 and J is TRBJ2-7; TRBD1 might be the D (6 bases). This CDR3 region has 15 residues. Trimming stripped 3 bases from V and 3 bases from J, with 16 bases between. Per germline, CDR1 SGDLS and CDR2 YYNGEE. CDR3 residues: CASSAQGNFLYEQYF. Written as DNA, the CDR3 is TGTGCCAGCAGCGCCCAGGGGAATTTCCTCTACGAGCAGTACTTC.